One sample yielded the 6 T cell receptor beta chains listed below, sequenced in a study of a mutant IDH1 vaccine in newly diagnosed glioma. Sequencing used immunoSEQ multiplex PCR; TCRdb keeps in-frame clones, though not all of them. This repertoire shows about 52,000 clones, over 60% found once; its top ten account for 4.9%. These receptors have no known antigen. Documented time point: week 47, end of study. All doses held 300 ug of mutant IDH1 20-mer peptide, with topical imiquimod. Sequencing was performed on PBMCs, taken from a glioma patient whose treatment included an IDH1 peptide vaccine. The source is a woman aged 40 to 50 with glioma. Some clones in this sample may be carry-over from other donors' samples.

This rearrangement joins TRBV7-2 to TRBJ2-5, with D uncertain. Between the trimmed V and J ends, which lost 5 bases and 5 bases, there was a span of 18 bases. CDR3 length equals 15 residues. From germline, CDR1 is SGHTA and CDR2 FQGNSA. CDR3 DNA: TGTGCCAGCAGCCGTCCTTATGGGGAAGTGGAGACCCAGTACTTC. This translates into CASSRPYGEVETQYF.

V gene TRBV7-8 combines with J gene TRBJ1-3, with 7 bases identical to TRBD1. Germline CDR1 reads SGHVS; CDR2 reads FQNEAQ. The length of the CDR3 is 17 residues. The V and J ends lost 3 bases and 0 bases, in that order; junction bases with no gene match: 8. CDR3 loop: CASSFNLRGTSGNTIYF. The CDR3 DNA reads TGTGCCAGCAGCTTTAATCTCAGGGGGACCTCTGGAAACACCATATATTTT.

This chain links TRBV7-2 with TRBJ2-7; 9 bases map to TRBD2. This CDR3 is built from 15 residues. V was pared by 2 bases and J by 3 bases, with 5 bases of the junction left unmatched. Germline CDR1 reads SGHTA; CDR2 reads FQGNSA. CDR3 sequence (DNA): TGTGCCAGCAGCTTAATTTCTAGCGGGGTCTACGAGCAGTACTTC. This encodes CASSLISSGVYEQYF.

Only a few counts were recorded for this clone. This chain uses TRBV23-1 with TRBJ1-6, with 9 bases aligning to TRBD1. TRBV23-1 is reported as an ORF; its role is uncertain. The V segment lost 7 bases and the J segment 8 bases; nucleotides outside the gene matches: 9. CDR3 length equals 15 residues. The CDR3 DNA reads as TGCGCCAGCACCCGGGACAGGGCCAAGGATTCACCCCTCCACTTT. Amino acid sequence: CASTRDRAKDSPLHF.

V usage is TRBV30 and J usage is TRBJ1-2; unclear D gene. Germline CDR1 is GTSNPN and CDR2 is SVGIG (reference sequence). The CDR3 loop spans 12 amino acids. V shed 0 bases and J shed 4 bases, with 6 bases lying between them. The CDR3 protein is CAWSVTIYGYTF. The CDR3 bases are TGTGCCTGGAGTGTAACTATCTATGGCTACACCTTC.

Points on this clone: At one end the junction does not follow the germline gene, possibly because of a read error. The rearrangement joins TRBV2 to TRBJ1-5, with unresolved D. This CDR3 spans 13 amino acids. Germline lookup yields CDR1 SNHLY and CDR2 FYNNEI. The CDR3 DNA is TGTGCCAGCAGTGAAGAAGTTGATCAACCCCAGCATTTT. It codes for CASSEEVDQPQHF.